Below are 11 T cell receptor beta chains sequenced from a single sample in a study of shared clonotypes between healthy human individuals. TCRdb's table, derived via immunoSEQ multiplex PCR, lists solely in-frame clones and lacks some. The sample holds 2,100,000 or so clones, 95% seen once. Sequencing was done on a sample of naive CD4+ T cells sorted from blood. Subset specified: CD45RA+ positively selected. The receptors were sampled from a young man in good health.

The chain employs TRBV6-1 and TRBJ2-1; D remains unclear. Germline V gives CDR1 MNHNS, CDR2 SASEGT. The V and J ends lost 5 bases and 2 bases respectively, with 4 bases between them. The CDR3 is 12 residues long. The CDR3 reads CASSTPYNEQFF. As DNA, the CDR3 is TGTGCCAGCAGTACCCCCTACAATGAGCAGTTCTTC.

This rearrangement joins TRBV6-5 to TRBJ2-7; D is perhaps TRBD1 (6 bases). CDR1 is MNHEY, CDR2 SVGAGI, per germline. The germline V and J ends were trimmed by 2 bases and 3 bases, with 8 bases remaining between them. The CDR3 is 13 residues long. Here the CDR3 DNA reads TGTGCCAGCAGTTACGACAGGCTCTACGAGCAGTACTTC. Amino acids: CASSYDRLYEQYF.

This chain connects TRBV30 to TRBJ1-1, with no clear D. Looked up from germline, CDR1 is GTSNPN and CDR2 is SVGIG (reference sequence). The CDR3 extends over 13 amino acids. The germline V and J ends were trimmed by 4 bases and 5 bases, with 14 bases remaining between them. This CDR3 reads CAWNPSGMTEAFF. The DNA of the CDR3 is TGTGCCTGGAACCCTAGCGGGATGACTGAAGCTTTCTTT. Full variable domain (remainder filled in from reference TRBV30 and TRBJ1-1): SQTIHQWPATLVQPVGSPLSLECTVEGTSNPNLYWYRQAAGRGLQLLFYSVGIGQISSEVPQNLSASRPQDRQFILSSKKLLLSDSGFYLCAWNPSGMTEAFFGQGTRLTVV.

This clone was seen a single time. V usage is TRBV2 and J usage is TRBJ1-1, with TRBD1 matching over 8 bases. From germline, CDR1 is SNHLY and CDR2 FYNNEI. The CDR3 runs to 14 residues. The junction had 4 bases not matched to a gene; V was cut back by 7 bases and J by 0 bases. CDR3 sequence (DNA): TGTGCCAGCAATACACAGGGGGTGAACACTGAAGCTTTCTTT. Translated, it gives CASNTQGVNTEAFF.

V is TRBV6-6 and J is TRBJ2-3; tentatively, D is TRBD1 or TRBD2 (5 bases each). Between the trimmed V and J ends, which lost 9 bases and 2 bases, there was a span of 12 bases. From germline, CDR1 is MNHNY and CDR2 SVGAGI (reference sequence). The CDR3 length is 13 residues. The CDR3 loop is CASKRGTTDTQYF. The CDR3 DNA is TGTGCCAGTAAGAGAGGGACCACAGATACGCAGTATTTT.

V is TRBV29-1 and J is TRBJ2-7; D tentatively reads TRBD1 or TRBD2 (5 bases each). With 7 bases removed from V and 3 bases from J, the gap between germline ends came to 16 bases. The CDR3 is 13 amino acids. The germline CDR1 and CDR2 sequences are SQVTM and ANQGSEA. The CDR3 region is CSAWDGGFYEQYF. The DNA for the CDR3 is TGCAGCGCTTGGGACGGTGGATTCTACGAGCAGTACTTC.

This chain connects TRBV7-8 to TRBJ1-6; 7 bases agree with TRBD1. Germline CDR1 reads SGHVS; CDR2 reads FQNEAQ. J gave up 4 bases and V 3 bases, and 3 bases lay outside the gene matches. The CDR3 is 15 amino acids. As DNA, the CDR3 is TGTGCCAGCAGCTTCACAGGGGATTATAATTCACCCCTCCACTTT. Its translation is CASSFTGDYNSPLHF.

The gene calls are TRBV23-1 and TRBJ2-7; 8 bases are a match to TRBD1. TRBV23-1 is an ORF, with its function uncertain. The junction had 4 bases not matched to a gene; V was cut back by 0 bases and J by 3 bases. The CDR3 has 15 residues. CDR3 protein: CASSQSVDRDYEQYF. The CDR3 nucleotides read TGCGCCAGCAGTCAATCAGTGGACAGGGACTACGAGCAGTACTTC.

For this clone: The sample contains more than one DNA sequence encoding this CDR3. V gene TRBV6-5 combines with J gene TRBJ2-5, with D tentatively TRBD1 (5 bases). Germline V CDR1 and CDR2: MNHEY, SVGAGI. The ends were cut back, 5 bases at V and 5 bases at J, with 6 bases in the middle. The CDR3 totals 11 residues. The CDR3 loop reads CASSPGETQYF. The CDR3 region has the DNA TGTGCCAGCAGTCCAGGGGAGACCCAGTACTTC.

This chain links TRBV27 with TRBJ2-7; D uncertain. Trimming removed 3 bases from V and 7 bases from J, with 13 bases in between. The CDR3 loop spans 13 amino acids. Germline values: CDR1 MNHEY, CDR2 SMNVEV (reference sequence). The chain's CDR3 is CASSFRRLGEQYF. Here the CDR3 DNA reads TGTGCCAGCAGTTTTCGGCGACTGGGGGAGCAGTACTTC.

V gene TRBV7-3 combines with J gene TRBJ2-2, with TRBD2 matching over 7 bases. This CDR3 has 16 residues. The ends lost 3 bases at V and 0 bases at J; junction bases unmatched: 4. Germline V CDR1 and CDR2: SGHTA, FQGTGA. The CDR3, as DNA: TGTGCCAGCAGCTTCAGCGGGACGGCGAACACCGGGGAGCTGTTTTTT. It specifies CASSFSGTANTGELFF.